This is a list of T cell receptor beta chains from one sample in a study of T cell repertoires in cytomegalovirus infection. In TCRdb, the reads were re-called with MiXCR into one record per CDR3 protein. The sample shows approximately 100,000 distinct CDR3 sequences, less than 25% of them seen only once. The sequenced sample was CD8+ T cells from PBMCs. These receptors were collected from a human donor in good health (CMV status not recorded). Some clones in this sample may be carry-over from other donors' samples. Both conserved end residues are part of each CDR3. D genes are given only for firm matches. Clone size is stated in some rows and not others, as once, few, many or a class when expanded.

V,D,J,size,CDR3,DNA
TRBV14,TRBD1,TRBJ2-1,-,CASSPRQGAVVGNEQFF,TGTGCCAGCAGCCCTCGACAGGGGGCGGTTGTGGGGAATGAGCAGTTCTTC
TRBV11-2,-,TRBJ2-7,-,CASSPTRSPTRDEQYF,TGTGCCAGCAGCCCGACGAGGAGCCCCACGCGGGACGAGCAGTACTTC
TRBV10-3,TRBD1,TRBJ2-1,-,CATGTGGNYEQFF,TGTGCCACCGGGACAGGGGGCAATTATGAGCAGTTCTTC
TRBV28,TRBD2,TRBJ2-3,-,CASSSYESGTSGGPTSTDTQYF,TGTGCCAGCAGCTCATACGAATCCGGGACTAGCGGAGGCCCCACTAGCACAGATACGCAGTATTTT
TRBV28,-,TRBJ2-7,-,CASSAPRGSYEQYF,TGTGCCAGCAGTGCCCCCCGAGGTTCCTACGAGCAGTACTTC
TRBV29-1,TRBD2,TRBJ2-7,-,CSVEGLADYEQYF,TGCAGCGTTGAAGGACTAGCGGACTACGAGCAGTACTTC
TRBV5-6,-,TRBJ2-7,few,CASSAAGEEQYF,TGTGCCAGCAGCGCGGCAGGGGAAGAGCAGTACTTC
TRBV12-3/TRBV12-4,TRBD2,TRBJ2-7,many,CASSFSVREGYEQYF,TGTGCCAGCAGTTTCTCCGTCAGGGAGGGCTACGAGCAGTACTTC
TRBV11-2,TRBD1,TRBJ1-4,-,CASSPDRGDEKLFF,TGTGCCAGCAGCCCGGACAGGGGAGACGAAAAACTGTTTTTT
TRBV7-8,TRBD2,TRBJ2-7,few,CASSLVLGGSSYEQYF,TGTGCCAGCAGCTTAGTCCTGGGCGGGAGCTCCTACGAGCAGTACTTC
TRBV6-5,TRBD2,TRBJ2-7,-,CVSREVSGVSYEQYF,TGTGTCAGCAGGGAAGTTAGCGGGGTCTCCTACGAGCAGTACTTC
TRBV28,-,TRBJ2-7,-,CASSLPDLSYEQYF,TGTGCCAGCAGCCTCCCGGACCTGTCCTACGAGCAGTACTTC
TRBV7-9,-,TRBJ2-5,few,CASSEGGAQYF,TGTGCCAGCAGCGAGGGGGGGGCCCAGTACTTC
TRBV29-1,TRBD1,TRBJ1-2,-,CSVGGQGSLSYGYTF,TGCAGCGTTGGTGGACAGGGGAGCCTTAGCTATGGCTACACCTTC
TRBV20-1,TRBD1,TRBJ2-1,-,CSALRGRLYNEQFF,TGCAGTGCTCTCAGGGGGCGTTTGTACAATGAGCAGTTCTTC
TRBV7-6,-,TRBJ1-1,many,CASSLLGEDDTEAFF,TGTGCCAGCAGCTTACTGGGGGAAGACGACACTGAAGCTTTCTTT
TRBV20-1,TRBD1,TRBJ2-1,-,CSARDWTGGADEQFF,TGCAGTGCTAGAGACTGGACAGGGGGCGCGGATGAGCAGTTCTTC
TRBV6-5,-,TRBJ1-1,-,CASRLGREAFF,TGTGCCAGCAGGTTGGGGCGGGAAGCTTTCTTT
TRBV29-1,-,TRBJ1-2,many,CSAEPPDKRGYTF,TGCAGCGCAGAACCGCCGGACAAGAGGGGCTACACCTTC
TRBV6-6,TRBD2,TRBJ2-1,few,CASILVPAGGPYNEQFF,TGTGCCAGCATATTGGTTCCAGCGGGAGGGCCGTACAATGAGCAGTTCTTC
TRBV14,TRBD1,TRBJ1-1,few,CASSLMMIQGYTEAFF,TGTGCCAGCAGTCTCATGATGATACAGGGGTACACTGAAGCTTTCTTT
TRBV6-1,TRBD1,TRBJ2-1,-,CASSKSGTGITNNEQFF,TGTGCCAGCAGTAAATCCGGGACAGGGATAACTAACAATGAGCAGTTCTTC
TRBV7-3,-,TRBJ2-7,-,CASSRTMTGTPEQYF,TGTGCCAGCAGCCGGACCATGACCGGGACCCCCGAGCAGTACTTC
TRBV19,TRBD2,TRBJ2-1,-,CASSRSGSMYNEQFF,TGTGCCAGTAGTAGAAGCGGGAGTATGTACAATGAGCAGTTCTTC
TRBV4-1,-,TRBJ2-7,few,CASSQDEGSSYEQYF,TGCGCCAGCAGCCAAGATGAGGGGAGCTCCTACGAGCAGTACTTC
TRBV14,-,TRBJ2-7,-,CASSQVPGGEQYF,TGTGCCAGCAGCCAAGTGCCCGGGGGCGAGCAGTACTTC
TRBV9,TRBD1,TRBJ1-6,many,CASSARRQGGDSPLHF,TGTGCCAGCAGCGCAAGACGACAGGGAGGCGATTCACCCCTCCACTTT
TRBV28,TRBD1,TRBJ1-1,few,CASSSPGQGAAFF,TGTGCCAGCTCTAGTCCGGGACAGGGGGCGGCTTTCTTT
TRBV12-3/TRBV12-4,TRBD1,TRBJ2-7,once,CASSLGQGWSYEQYF,TGTGCCAGCAGTTTGGGACAGGGTTGGTCCTACGAGCAGTACTTC
TRBV28,TRBD1,TRBJ1-5,many,CASRGTALKAQHF,TGTGCCAGCAGGGGGACAGCTCTTAAGGCCCAGCATTTT
TRBV12-3/TRBV12-4,-,TRBJ1-2,few,CASSPPDSPLYGYTF,TGTGCCAGCAGCCCCCCCGACAGCCCGCTCTATGGCTACACCTTC
TRBV28,TRBD1,TRBJ1-2,-,CASTEDRGQNGYTF,TGTGCCAGCACCGAGGACAGGGGGCAGAATGGCTACACCTTC
TRBV6-2/TRBV6-3,-,TRBJ2-2,-,CASSYSNTGELFF,TGTGCCAGCAGTTACTCTAACACCGGGGAGCTGTTTTTT
TRBV28,-,TRBJ2-6,many,CASRTTSSGANVLTF,TGTGCCAGCAGGACCACGAGCTCTGGGGCCAACGTCCTGACTTTC
TRBV7-2,-,TRBJ1-2,many,CASSLERGARYGYTF,TGTGCCAGCAGCTTAGAGCGTGGGGCGCGCTATGGCTACACCTTC
TRBV12-3/TRBV12-4,TRBD1,TRBJ2-7,few,CASNIGGQGIYEQYF,TGTGCCAGCAACATAGGAGGACAGGGGATCTACGAGCAGTACTTC
TRBV27,TRBD2,TRBJ2-3,-,CASSYYTSGSTDTQYF,TGTGCCAGCAGTTACTACACTAGCGGGAGCACAGATACGCAGTATTTT
TRBV4-3,-,TRBJ2-7,-,CASSHQGQPSYEQYF,TGCGCCAGCAGCCATCAGGGGCAGCCATCCTACGAGCAGTACTTC
TRBV7-8,-,TRBJ2-7,many,CASSLEGGRYEQYF,TGTGCCAGCAGCTTAGAGGGGGGGAGGTACGAGCAGTACTTC
TRBV7-9,-,TRBJ2-5,many,CASSIRTEQETQYF,TGTGCCAGCAGCATCAGGACAGAACAAGAGACCCAGTACTTC
TRBV29-1,-,TRBJ2-3,-,CSVGVSFTDTQYF,TGCAGCGTTGGAGTTAGCTTTACAGATACGCAGTATTTT
TRBV29-1,TRBD1,TRBJ1-2,-,CSVEKGGLGYTF,TGCAGCGTTGAAAAAGGGGGCTTAGGCTACACCTTC
TRBV29-1,TRBD1,TRBJ1-2,few,CSVEVQGVYGYTF,TGCAGCGTTGAAGTGCAGGGGGTCTATGGCTACACCTTC
TRBV14,TRBD2,TRBJ2-2,-,CASSQDIPMGGDTGELFF,TGTGCCAGCAGCCAAGATATCCCTATGGGGGGGGATACCGGGGAGCTGTTTTTT
TRBV5-1,TRBD1,TRBJ2-5,few,CASSPDRGRSGETQYF,TGCGCCAGCAGCCCCGACAGGGGGCGATCGGGAGAGACCCAGTACTTC
TRBV7-2,TRBD1,TRBJ1-3,many,CASSSRDRGTGNTIYF,TGTGCCAGCAGCTCCCGGGACAGGGGGACTGGAAACACCATATATTTT
TRBV20-1,-,TRBJ2-3,few,CSARWGSSTDTQYF,TGCAGTGCTAGATGGGGATCTAGCACAGATACGCAGTATTTT
TRBV7-6,-,TRBJ1-5,few,CASSLGNGPQHF,TGTGCCAGCAGCTTGGGGAACGGGCCCCAGCATTTT
TRBV29-1,-,TRBJ2-5,-,CSVEEGKQETQYF,TGCAGCGTTGAAGAGGGCAAACAAGAGACCCAGTACTTC
TRBV3-1,-,TRBJ2-7,few,CASKARAEAYEQYF,TGTGCCAGCAAGGCCAGGGCGGAGGCTTACGAGCAGTACTTC
TRBV20-1,TRBD1,TRBJ2-7,-,CSAKDRTGGYEQYF,TGCAGTGCTAAAGATCGGACAGGGGGGTACGAGCAGTACTTC
TRBV7-9,-,TRBJ2-5,many,CASSLAHRTEYQETQYF,TGTGCCAGCAGCTTAGCCCACCGGACAGAGTACCAAGAGACCCAGTACTTC
TRBV15,TRBD1,TRBJ1-5,few,CATSRASGQLRF,TGTGCCACCAGCAGGGCCTCGGGACAGCTCCGTTTT
TRBV6-2/TRBV6-3,TRBD2,TRBJ2-3,-,CASCRLAGQNTDTQYF,TGTGCCAGTTGCCGGCTAGCGGGGCAGAACACAGATACGCAGTATTTT
TRBV6-2/TRBV6-3,-,TRBJ2-1,-,CASSYSREQFF,TGTGCCAGCAGTTACTCGAGAGAGCAGTTCTTC
TRBV28,TRBD2,TRBJ2-1,few,CASSFSTSGATYNEQFF,TGTGCCAGCAGTTTCTCGACTAGCGGGGCAACCTACAATGAGCAGTTCTTC
TRBV9,-,TRBJ1-5,-,CASSVDSSNQPQHF,TGTGCCAGCAGCGTAGACAGTAGCAATCAGCCCCAGCATTTT
TRBV7-4,-,TRBJ2-3,few,CASSLAIASTDTQYF,TGTGCCAGCAGCTTAGCAATAGCTAGCACAGATACGCAGTATTTT
TRBV10-3,TRBD1,TRBJ2-5,few,CAISSGTGGAEGVNQETQYF,TGTGCCATCAGTAGCGGGACAGGGGGCGCAGAGGGGGTCAACCAAGAGACCCAGTACTTC